This T cell receptor beta chain was sequenced in a study of shared clonotypes between healthy human individuals. The split of CD4+ cells yielded CD45RA+ naive and CD45RA-negative memory subsets. Authors' data handling: Junction-only immunoSEQ sequences carried no quality scores, so filtering differed. The protocol was immunoSEQ multiplex PCR, while the TCRdb copy is restricted to in-frame clones and leaves out a portion. V and J calls and clone size are those listed in that table; D and trimming were worked out from the DNA. Of 1,400,000 or so clones listed, 98% were seen once; the top ten hold roughly 0.35%. This CDR3 contains 14 residues. V was cut by 0 bases and J by 4 bases, with 8 bases left in between. CDR1 and CDR2 (germline): SGDLS, YYNGEE.

Input material: naive CD4+ T cells sorted from blood. Sample subset: CD45RA+ positively selected. This sequence originates from a man aged 30 to 39 in good health. J is TRBJ2-1 and V is TRBV9, with D unresolved. As DNA, the CDR3 is TGTGCCAGCAGCGTAGCAGAACTATACAATGAGCAGTTCTTC. This encodes CASSVAELYNEQFF.